These 10 T cell receptor beta chains came from one sample sequenced in a study of blood T cell repertoires in COVID-19. The data were produced by immunoSEQ multiplex PCR, yet TCRdb's version contains in-frame clones alone and is incomplete. The sample carries roughly 65,000 clones, roughly 77% recorded once. Input material: peripheral blood. The source of these receptors is a man at least 80 years old with acute or convalescent COVID-19.

The rearrangement links TRBV24-1 to TRBJ1-2, with 7 nucleotides matching TRBD1. Unmatched junction bases numbered 2, after V lost 4 bases and J lost 4 bases. Germline V gene sequence: CDR1 KGHDR, CDR2 SFDVKD. The CDR3 totals 13 residues. The CDR3 sequence is CATSEQGSYGYTF. The CDR3 region has the DNA TGTGCCACCAGTGAACAGGGGTCCTATGGCTACACCTTC.

This clone was seen a single time. The rearrangement links TRBV5-1 to TRBJ2-2, with 7 bases that match TRBD2. This CDR3 has 16 amino acids. Germline CDR1 reads SGHRS; CDR2 reads YFSETQ. Trimming cost V 0 bases and J 3 bases; bases outside gene matches: 5. The CDR3 coding sequence is TGCGCCAGCAGCTTGGTGGGCGGGGGAGACACCGGGGAGCTGTTTTTT. It is translated as CASSLVGGGDTGELFF.

The genes are TRBV2 and TRBJ2-2; D uncertain. Trimming removed 7 bases from V and 1 base from J, with 10 bases in between. The CDR3 consists of 14 residues. CDR1 is SNHLY and CDR2 is FYNNEI in the germline V gene. CDR3 sequence (DNA): TGTGCCAGCAAGGCCGGAGTGAACACCGGGGAGCTGTTTTTT. Translation gives CASKAGVNTGELFF.

The chain is built from TRBV4-1 and TRBJ2-4; 16 bases are a match to TRBD2. This CDR3 region has 18 residues. Germline values: CDR1 MGHRA, CDR2 YSYEKL. V trimming: 2 bases; J trimming: 8 bases; junction bases outside the gene matches: 9. The CDR3 DNA reads as TGCGCCAGCAGCCAAACAGGGACTAGCGGGAGGGCTTGGGACATTCAGTACTTC. Its protein is CASSQTGTSGRAWDIQYF.

The genes are TRBV7-2 and TRBJ1-2; D is unresolved. The ends were cut back, 1 base at V and 2 bases at J, with 8 bases in the middle. CDR1 is SGHTA, CDR2 FQGNSA, per germline. CDR3 size: 14 residues. The CDR3: CASSLGASNYGYTF. The DNA of the CDR3 is TGTGCCAGCAGCTTAGGAGCGTCGAACTATGGCTACACCTTC.

The chain has TRBV2 and TRBJ2-2, with 8 nucleotides matching TRBD2. This CDR3 is 16 amino acids long. Germline V gene sequence: CDR1 SNHLY, CDR2 FYNNEI. Losses at the gene ends were 6 bases for V and 0 bases for J; bases not matched to a gene: 6. The CDR3 region has the DNA TGTGCCAGCAGAGTCCCACTAGCGGCGAACACCGGGGAGCTGTTTTTT. It codes for CASRVPLAANTGELFF.

The chain combines TRBV7-9 with TRBJ1-2, with TRBD1 as a possible D gene (5 bases). V lost 5 bases to trimming and J lost 3 bases, with 22 bases between them. The CDR3 has 17 amino acids. Germline V CDR1 and CDR2: SEHNR, FQNEAQ (reference sequence). Here the CDR3 DNA reads TGTGCCAGCAGCGATAAATTCGGGGGAGGAAAGGACTATGGCTACACCTTC. Translating it yields CASSDKFGGGKDYGYTF.

V is TRBV13 and J is TRBJ1-4; D is undetermined. Per the germline V gene, CDR1 is PRHDT and CDR2 is FYEKMQ (reference sequence). The germline V and J ends were trimmed by 4 bases and 4 bases, with 13 bases remaining between them. This CDR3 region has 15 residues. DNA for the CDR3: TGTGCCAGCAGCTCGAGGGCAGGAAGTAATGAAAAACTGTTTTTT. This translates into CASSSRAGSNEKLFF.

The genes are TRBV6-5 and TRBJ1-4; 7 bases match TRBD1. This CDR3 is 14 amino acids long. The V gene end was trimmed by 5 bases and the J gene end by 4 bases; junction bases not matched to a gene: 4. Germline CDR1 is MNHEY and CDR2 is SVGAGI. CDR3 DNA: TGTGCCAGCAGTCCCCGACAGGGTAATGAAAAACTGTTTTTT. Residues: CASSPRQGNEKLFF.

This sequence joins TRBV6-6 and TRBJ2-2; a possible D gene is TRBD2 (6 bases). Germline CDR1 MNHNY, CDR2 SVGAGI (reference sequence). CDR3 length equals 15 residues. Trimming removed 7 bases from V and 0 bases from J, with 12 bases in between. CDR3 amino acids: CASTSDYPNTGELFF. The CDR3 DNA sequence: TGTGCCAGCACCTCGGACTACCCGAACACCGGGGAGCTGTTTTTT.